What follows is one TCR beta chain and its context. Its matching antigen is unknown. These data belong to a study of T-cell memory formation after mild COVID-19. Study-level background: TCR clusters were largely donor specific.

Germline assignment: CDR1 SGHVS and CDR2 FQNEAQ. The V and J ends lost 5 bases and 0 bases, in that order; junction bases with no gene match: 16. There are 18 residues in the CDR3. 5'RACE with constant-segment primers yielded barcoded, UMI-tagged TCR alpha and TCR beta cDNA libraries. TCRdb passed the 5' RACE reads through MiXCR, listing each CDR3 protein once. This table holds about 430,000 distinct CDR3 sequences, roughly a quarter found once. Points from the study as a whole: Clones that contracted from day 15 to 85 were balanced CD4/CD8, while later expanders leaned CD4+. Pre-infection memory already had some responding clones, implying cross-reactive memory joined.

The J gene is TRBJ2-7, the V gene TRBV7-8; 7 bases agree with TRBD2. The sample comprised PBMCs or a T cell subset sorted from them (not recorded which). The TCR sequence derives from an adult woman who had mild COVID-19 (a few samples of this study predate the infection). Cell type and time point are not known. This chain's CDR3 is CASSPRGRAGSSSYEQYF. In DNA, the CDR3 is TGTGCCAGCAGCCCCCGAGGCAGAGCGGGAAGCTCCTCCTACGAGCAGTACTTC.